A single sample gave rise to the 21 T cell receptor beta chains below, sequenced in a study of cytotoxic CD8 clonotypes in ibrutinib-treated CLL. Sequencing was performed with immunoSEQ multiplex PCR; in TCRdb, only in-frame clones are kept and a portion is missing. Among around 33,000 clones, about 50% were seen once, and the ten largest hold 18%. The source was PBMCs, collected before ibrutinib treatment. Receptors originate from a human donor with chronic lymphocytic leukemia.

CDR3 protein: CASSLDLDIISGNTIYF. The CDR3 DNA reads as TGTGCCAGCAGCTTAGACCTGGACATAATCTCTGGAAACACCATATATTTT. The V gene is TRBV7-9, the J gene TRBJ1-3; a possible D gene is TRBD1 (5 bases). CDR3 length: 17 amino acids. Germline lookup yields CDR1 SEHNR and CDR2 FQNEAQ (reference sequence). Trimming pared 1 base from V and 0 bases from J, leaving 13 bases between.

There are a few counts of this clone. The chain couples TRBV19 to TRBJ2-5; D gene uncertain. CDR3 length: 13 amino acids. Trimming removed 4 bases at V and 1 base at J, with 7 bases between. Germline assignment: CDR1 LNHDA and CDR2 SQIVND (reference sequence). The CDR3 nucleotides are TGTGCCAGTAGTACTTCGGCCCAAGAGACCCAGTACTTC. Translated: CASSTSAQETQYF.

This clone occurred a few times. The CDR3 coding sequence is TGTGCCTGGGGTGGACAGGGGGGCAATCAGCCCCAGCATTTT. Amino acid sequence: CAWGGQGGNQPQHF. V gene TRBV30 combines with J gene TRBJ1-5, with 10 bases fitting TRBD1. The CDR3 length is 14 residues. Germline assignment: CDR1 GTSNPN and CDR2 SVGIG (reference sequence). J lost 2 bases, V lost 5 bases, and 3 bases had no gene match.

V gene TRBV9 combines with J gene TRBJ1-5; no clear D. Germline loops: CDR1 SGDLS, CDR2 YYNGEE. This CDR3 contains 15 residues. V lost 6 bases, J lost 4 bases, and 17 bases lay in between. As DNA, the CDR3 is TGTGCCAGCATGCAAACGAAGCGGATTAATCAGCCCCAGCATTTT. Amino acid sequence: CASMQTKRINQPQHF.

CDR3 DNA: TGTGCCAGCAGCGGCCAGGGGGGTGGCTACACCTTC. Its translation is CASSGQGGGYTF. This rearrangement joins TRBV9 to TRBJ1-2, with 7 bases that match TRBD1. The length of the CDR3 is 12 residues. In germline, CDR1 is SGDLS, CDR2 YYNGEE. After removal of 3 bases from V and 7 bases from J, the junction contained 3 bases not matched to a gene. The full variable domain, in which reference TRBV9 and TRBJ1-2 provide the parts outside the CDR3, is DSGVTQTPKHLITATGQRVTLRCSPRSGDLSVYWYQQSLDQGLQFLIQYYNGEERAKGNILERFSAQQFPDLHSELNLSSLELGDSALYFCASSGQGGGYTFGSGTRLTVV.

V gene TRBV7-6 combines with J gene TRBJ2-7; 9 positions agree with TRBD2. Germline CDR1 is SGHVS and CDR2 is FNYEAQ. J lost 6 bases, V lost 0 bases, and 9 bases had no gene match. The CDR3 totals 16 residues. The CDR3 DNA reads TGTGCCAGCAGCTTAGCGCACTCCGGAGCGGGGGGCGAGCAGTACTTC. It codes for CASSLAHSGAGGEQYF.

V usage is TRBV5-6 and J usage is TRBJ1-6, with D hard to call. V was clipped by 1 base and J by 0 bases, with 5 bases between them. Germline values: CDR1 SGHDT, CDR2 YYEEEE. The CDR3 has 15 amino acids. The CDR3 DNA reads as TGTGCCAGCAGCTTGCGGAGCTCCTATAATTCACCCCTCCACTTT. Residues: CASSLRSSYNSPLHF. Drawing the rest from reference TRBV5-6 and TRBJ1-6, the complete variable domain is DAGVTQSPTHLIKTRGQQVTLRCSPKSGHDTVSWYQQALGQGPQFIFQYYEEEERQRGNFPDRFSGHQFPNYSSELNVNALLLGDSALYLCASSLRSSYNSPLHFGNGTRLTVT.

This clone has only a few counts. The V gene is TRBV5-1, the J gene TRBJ1-4; D uncertain. Trimming cost V 0 bases and J 8 bases, with 8 bases left between them. Per the germline V gene, CDR1 is SGHRS and CDR2 is YFSETQ. This CDR3 has 13 amino acids. The CDR3 loop is CASSLVEREKLFF. CDR3 nucleotides: TGCGCCAGCAGCTTGGTGGAGAGGGAAAAACTGTTTTTT.

This clone was counted once. The chain employs TRBV5-1 and TRBJ2-3, with D perhaps TRBD1 or TRBD2 (5 bases each). The germline gives CDR1 SGHRS, CDR2 YFSETQ. The CDR3 spans 15 residues. Trimming removed 0 bases at V and 2 bases at J, with 10 bases between. CDR3 nucleotides: TGCGCCAGCAGCTTGGGAAGGGGAGACACAGATACGCAGTATTTT. Amino acids: CASSLGRGDTDTQYF.

The chain carries TRBV20-1 and TRBJ2-3; D is perhaps TRBD2 (5 bases). CDR1 and CDR2 from the germline V gene are DFQATT and SNEGSKA (reference sequence). This CDR3 contains 11 residues. Deletions cut 6 bases from V and 10 bases from J, with 14 bases between. DNA for the CDR3: TGCAGTGCGGAACGGGATTTTGCGCAGTATTTT. Its translation is CSAERDFAQYF.

The rearrangement joins TRBV21-1 to TRBJ2-3; the D call in the table, TRBD1, was not verified against the DNA. TRBV21-1 is termed a pseudogene. The CDR3 is 16 residues long. CDR3 sequence (DNA): TGTGCCAGCATGCCGAGATTAGACAGGAGCACAGATACGCAGTATTTT. Amino acids: CASMPRLDRSTDTQYF.

The chain recombines TRBV6-4 with TRBJ1-4; D is uncertain. The CDR3 extends over 14 amino acids. V was clipped by 5 bases and J by 7 bases, with 14 bases between them. The germline gives CDR1 MRHNA, CDR2 SNTAGT. In nucleotides, the CDR3 is TGTGCCAGCAGTTATGGGTCGGAGGGTGAAAAACTGTTTTTT. Its translation is CASSYGSEGEKLFF.

J is TRBJ2-3 and V is TRBV4-1; TRBD1 is a possible D gene (6 bases). CDR1 is MGHRA, CDR2 YSYEKL, per germline. The V end lost 5 bases, the J end lost 4 bases, and 13 bases lay between the germline ends. This CDR3 contains 14 residues. In nucleotides, the CDR3 is TGCGCCAGCAGCTACAGTCCAGGGGCAGATACGCAGTATTTT. This translates into CASSYSPGADTQYF.

This clone has a handful of counts. This rearrangement joins TRBV5-1 to TRBJ2-7; unclear D gene. CDR3 length equals 12 residues. The germline CDR1 and CDR2 sequences are SGHRS and YFSETQ. V shed 4 bases and J shed 4 bases, with 9 bases lying between them. In DNA form, the CDR3 reads TGCGCCAGCAGCGCCGACTCTTACGAGCAGTACTTC. As protein: CASSADSYEQYF.

The chain has TRBV6-1 and TRBJ2-3; D gene ambiguous. Per germline, CDR1 MNHNS and CDR2 SASEGT. Trimming shortened V by 6 bases and J by 3 bases, and 7 bases separated the two germline ends. The CDR3 extends over 12 amino acids. In nucleotides, the CDR3 is TGTGCCAGCAGCCTGGAAACAGATACGCAGTATTTT. Amino acids: CASSLETDTQYF.

The rearrangement links TRBV15 to TRBJ2-7, with 7 bases matching TRBD1. Trimming at V came to 3 bases and at J to 3 bases, leaving 5 bases not matched to a gene. CDR3 length: 14 residues. Germline V CDR1 and CDR2: LNHNV, YYDKDF (reference sequence). In DNA form, the CDR3 reads TGTGCCACCAGCAGGGGACAGAAGAACTACGAGCAGTACTTC. The encoded protein is CATSRGQKNYEQYF.

CDR3 amino acids: CASSPGVTFTDTQYF. CDR3 nucleotide sequence: TGTGCCAGCAGCCCTGGTGTAACCTTCACAGATACGCAGTATTTT. The chain couples TRBV5-4 to TRBJ2-3; D is ambiguous. The CDR3 spans 15 residues. Germline V CDR1 and CDR2: SGHNT, YYREEE (reference sequence). V lost 4 bases, J lost 2 bases, and 14 bases lay in between.

J is TRBJ2-4 and V is TRBV28, with 8 bases lining up with TRBD2. CDR1 is MDHEN, CDR2 SYDVKM, per germline. The J segment lost 0 bases and the V segment lost 7 bases, leaving 26 bases of the junction unmatched. The length of the CDR3 is 22 residues. DNA for the CDR3: TGTGCCAGCACCGCGGGTTTCCCGGGGGGGTTCTCCCCCACGCTAGCCAAAAACATTCAGTACTTC. It codes for CASTAGFPGGFSPTLAKNIQYF.

The chain recombines TRBV5-4 with TRBJ2-1; D may match TRBD1 or TRBD2 (6 bases each). Germline CDR1 reads SGHNT; CDR2 reads YYREEE (reference sequence). CDR3 size: 15 residues. V was clipped by 0 bases and J by 10 bases, with 17 bases between them. The CDR3 protein is CASSLAVGGANEQFF. As DNA, the CDR3 is TGTGCCAGCAGCTTGGCCGTCGGGGGCGCTAACGAGCAGTTCTTC.

This clone came up once. This chain links TRBV5-1 with TRBJ1-2; D is unclear. Per the germline V gene, CDR1 is SGHRS and CDR2 is YFSETQ. The CDR3 is made up of 13 amino acids. Trimming took off 2 bases at V and 5 bases at J, with 10 bases between the two ends. The CDR3: CASSFPGLYGYTF. As DNA, the CDR3 is TGCGCCAGCAGCTTCCCGGGATTATATGGCTACACCTTC.

The chain uses TRBV6-1 and TRBJ2-7; 9 bases are shared with TRBD1. V trimming: 7 bases; J trimming: 3 bases; junction bases outside the gene matches: 10. The germline gives CDR1 MNHNS, CDR2 SASEGT. This CDR3 contains 15 residues. The CDR3 region is CASTTRTGVGYEQYF. The CDR3 DNA reads TGTGCCAGCACCACCAGGACAGGGGTCGGCTACGAGCAGTACTTC.